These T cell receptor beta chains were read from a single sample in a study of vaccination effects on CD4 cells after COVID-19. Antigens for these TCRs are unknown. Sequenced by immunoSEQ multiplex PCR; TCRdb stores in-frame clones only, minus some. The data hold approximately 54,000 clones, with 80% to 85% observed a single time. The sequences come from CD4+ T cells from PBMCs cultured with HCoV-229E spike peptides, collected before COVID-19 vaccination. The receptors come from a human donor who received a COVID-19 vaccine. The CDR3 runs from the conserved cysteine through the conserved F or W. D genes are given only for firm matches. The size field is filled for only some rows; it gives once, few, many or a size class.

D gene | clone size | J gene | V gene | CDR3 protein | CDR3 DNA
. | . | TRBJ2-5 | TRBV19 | CASSHTSQGRETQYF | TGTGCCAGTAGTCACACATCTCAGGGACGAGAGACCCAGTACTTC
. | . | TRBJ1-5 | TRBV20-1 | CSASLSQSGQPQHF | TGCAGTGCTAGTCTCTCCCAGTCTGGACAGCCCCAGCATTTT
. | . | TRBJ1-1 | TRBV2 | CASSEGRGPTEAFF | TGTGCCAGCAGTGAAGGTAGGGGCCCCACTGAAGCTTTCTTT
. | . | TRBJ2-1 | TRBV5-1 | CASSLMTGDSYNEQFF | TGCGCCAGCAGCTTAATGACAGGAGACTCCTACAATGAGCAGTTCTTC
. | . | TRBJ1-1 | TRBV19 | CASSQGDTEAFF | TGTGCCAGTAGCCAGGGCGACACTGAAGCTTTCTTT
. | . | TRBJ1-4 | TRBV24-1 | CATSDPNEKLFF | TGTGCCACCAGTGACCCCAATGAAAAACTGTTTTTT
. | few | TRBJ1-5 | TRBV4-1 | CASSQLGGDGQPQHF | TGCGCCAGCAGCCAATTGGGGGGCGATGGGCAGCCCCAGCATTTT
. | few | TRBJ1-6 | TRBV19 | CASSRQQGVRSPLHF | TGTGCCAGTAGTAGGCAGCAGGGTGTCCGATCACCCCTCCACTTT
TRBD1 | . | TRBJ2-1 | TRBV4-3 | CASSKGDRRDEQFF | TGCGCCAGCAGCAAGGGGGACAGGCGCGATGAGCAGTTCTTC
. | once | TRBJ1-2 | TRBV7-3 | CASGTLESYGYTF | TGTGCCAGCGGGACTTTGGAGAGTTATGGCTACACCTTC
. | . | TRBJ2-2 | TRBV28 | CASRGRKGGTGELFF | TGTGCCAGCAGGGGGAGGAAGGGGGGCACCGGGGAGCTGTTTTTT